The present T cell receptor (beta chain) was sequenced within a study of blood T cell repertoires in COVID-19. Study background: Italy, Spain and the United States were the sources of the convalescent and acute COVID-19 samples.

About this clone itself: The same CDR3 arises from other DNA sequences in this sample as well.

The repertoire was sequenced with immunoSEQ multiplex PCR; TCRdb's copy has only in-frame clones and lacks some. The table shows under 350,000 clones, with roughly 87% occurring only once. The CDR3 totals 13 residues. The V gene's germline CDR1 is MDHEN and CDR2 SYDVKM. The germline V and J ends were trimmed by 6 bases and 0 bases, with 9 bases remaining between them. The chain recombines TRBV28 with TRBJ2-7; D gene ambiguous. Sequences were obtained from peripheral blood. This receptor was obtained from a human donor in a cohort sampled during active COVID-19. The CDR3 region is CASSLGASYEQYF. The DNA for the CDR3 is TGTGCCAGCAGCCTTGGAGCCTCCTACGAGCAGTACTTC.